This T cell receptor beta chain was observed in a study of CD8 T cells in Susac syndrome. cDNA came from about 0.5 to 1 ug RNA primed by random hexamers. An immunoSEQ multiplex PCR generated amplified TCR beta CDR3 products spanning 54 Vbeta and 13 Jbeta. TCRdb fed the immunoSEQ multiplex PCR reads into MiXCR, producing one record per CDR3 protein. The sample yields 150,000 to 200,000 distinct CDR3 sequences, approximately 93% seen once. The CDR3 spans 18 residues. Looked up from germline, CDR1 is SGHAT and CDR2 is FQNNGV. V shed 4 bases, J shed 1 base, and the junction held 10 bases outside the gene matches.

V usage is TRBV11-2 and J usage is TRBJ2-6; TRBD1 agrees at 7 bases. This TCR was sampled from a human donor with multiple sclerosis. Input material: CD4+ T cells from PBMCs. This chain's CDR3 is CASSSRTGYRSGANVLTF. Here the CDR3 DNA reads TGTGCCAGCAGCTCCCGGACAGGATACAGATCTGGGGCCAACGTCCTGACTTTC.